The clone carrying this T cell receptor beta chain has only one observation. The data stem from a study of blood T cell repertoires in COVID-19. Overall study context: COVID-19 samples, acute and convalescent, were from the United States, Italy and Spain. Nucleic acid was either cDNA or gDNA, and it came from T cells, B-cell-depleted T cells, or PBMCs.

The V gene's germline CDR1 is SGHDT and CDR2 YYEEEE. This CDR3 is built from 13 residues. Trimming took 4 bases from V and 1 from J, leaving 8 bases between them. Only in-frame clones appear in the TCRdb table, and some are missing; sequencing was by immunoSEQ multiplex PCR. The sample holds about 150,000 clones, 80% seen once. This clonotype was obtained from a man between 60 and 70 years old with acute or convalescent COVID-19. This chain connects TRBV5-6 to TRBJ1-1; TRBD1 is a possible D gene (5 bases). Sequenced material: peripheral blood. CDR3 protein: CASSQGGNTEAFF. In nucleotides, the CDR3 is TGTGCCAGCAGCCAGGGAGGGAACACTGAAGCTTTCTTT.